The 26 T cell receptor beta chains below were found in one sample sequenced in a study of CD8 T cells in Susac syndrome. Random hexamers primed reverse transcription of roughly 0.5 to 1 ug RNA. Each CDR3 protein is one row after TCRdb ran MiXCR on the immunoSEQ multiplex PCR reads. The table has about 49,000 distinct CDR3 sequences, roughly 93% seen once; the top ten hold roughly 0.52%. The specimen was CD8+ T cells from PBMCs. These receptors originate from a human donor in good health.

CDR3 region: CASSWGTGGNYEQYF. The CDR3 DNA reads as TGCGCCAGCAGCTGGGGGACAGGGGGCAACTACGAGCAGTACTTC. The chain employs TRBV5-1 and TRBJ2-7; 12 bases align to TRBD1. V was clipped by 3 bases and J by 3 bases; unmatched bases: 4. Germline V gene lookup returns CDR1 SGHRS and CDR2 YFSETQ. CDR3 length: 15 amino acids.

The genes are TRBV3-1 and TRBJ2-3; tentatively, D is TRBD2 (6 bases). The CDR3 loop spans 15 amino acids. V shed 3 bases and J shed 3 bases, with 13 bases lying between them. In germline, CDR1 is LGHDT, CDR2 YNNKEL (reference sequence). The CDR3 region is CASSHEGRRTDTQYF. CDR3 sequence (DNA): TGTGCCAGCAGCCATGAAGGGAGGAGAACAGATACGCAGTATTTT.

This clonotype was recorded once. This rearrangement joins TRBV30 to TRBJ2-2; tentative D call: TRBD1 (6 bases). Germline loops: CDR1 GTSNPN, CDR2 SVGIG (reference sequence). The CDR3 is 14 amino acids. V was clipped by 2 bases and J by 3 bases, with 10 bases between them. CDR3 region: CAWSLDRYTGELFF. The CDR3 bases are TGTGCCTGGAGTCTGGACAGATACACCGGGGAGCTGTTTTTT.

The genes are TRBV27 and TRBJ2-3; TRBD2 aligns across 9 bases. Germline lookup yields CDR1 MNHEY and CDR2 SMNVEV (reference sequence). The ends lost 5 bases at V and 1 base at J; junction bases unmatched: 7. The CDR3 runs 16 residues. CDR3 nucleotides: TGTGCCAGCAGTCTATTAGCGGGAGAGGGCACAGATACGCAGTATTTT. Translation: CASSLLAGEGTDTQYF.

The chain is built from TRBV7-9 and TRBJ2-7; 7 nucleotides line up with TRBD2. There are 14 residues in the CDR3. V dropped 5 bases and J dropped 2; count of bases not matched to a gene: 6. Germline V gene sequence: CDR1 SEHNR, CDR2 FQNEAQ (reference sequence). CDR3 loop: CASSSRDYPYEQYF. The DNA of the CDR3 is TGTGCCAGCAGCAGCCGGGACTACCCCTACGAGCAGTACTTC.

The rearrangement joins TRBV16 to TRBJ2-2, with D possibly matching TRBD2 (6 bases). Germline V CDR1 and CDR2: KGHSY, FQNENV. Trimming took 7 bases from V and 5 from J, leaving 14 bases between them. The CDR3 is made up of 14 amino acids. This CDR3 is CASNDAGGTGELFF. In DNA form, the CDR3 reads TGTGCCAGCAACGATGCCGGGGGTACCGGGGAGCTGTTTTTT. Filled out from reference TRBV16 and TRBJ2-2, the complete variable domain reads GEEVAQTPKHLVRGEGQKAKLYCAPIKGHSYVFWYQQVLKNEFKFLISFQNENVFDETGMPKERFSAKCLPNSPCSLEIQATKLEDSAVYFCASNDAGGTGELFFGEGSRLTVL.

The V and J genes are TRBV9 and TRBJ1-3, with unresolved D. The CDR3 runs to 14 residues. CDR1 and CDR2 from the germline V gene are SGDLS and YYNGEE. The V gene lost 0 bases and the J gene lost 2 bases, with 6 bases spanning the gap. CDR3 in DNA: TGTGCCAGCAGCGTAGCTATTCCTGGAAACACCATATATTTT. Amino acid sequence: CASSVAIPGNTIYF.

This clonotype was counted a single time. V gene TRBV29-1 combines with J gene TRBJ2-1; 8 bases are shared with TRBD1. The CDR3 contains 14 residues. From germline, CDR1 is SQVTM and CDR2 ANQGSEA. The J segment lost 4 bases and the V segment lost 6 bases, leaving 8 bases of the junction unmatched. For the CDR3, the DNA is TGCAGCGTGTATACCGGGACAGGTTACAATGAGCAGTTCTTC. It is translated as CSVYTGTGYNEQFF.

This clonotype was seen a single time. The chain joins TRBV5-1 to TRBJ2-7, with a tentative D call TRBD1 (6 bases). V was clipped by 7 bases and J by 2 bases, with 22 bases between them. The germline V gene has CDR1 SGHRS and CDR2 YFSETQ. CDR3 length equals 16 residues. In DNA, the CDR3 is TGCGCCAGCGCCGCCGAACCAGGGGTCGAAACCTACGAGCAGTACTTC. Encoded protein: CASAAEPGVETYEQYF. The variable domain in full, completed from reference TRBV5-1 and TRBJ2-7, reads KAGVTQTPRYLIKTRGQQVTLSCSPISGHRSVSWYQQTPGQGLQFLFEYFSETQRNKGNFPGRFSGRQFSNSRSEMNVSTLELGDSALYLCASAAEPGVETYEQYFGPGTRLTVT.

The chain employs TRBV5-1 and TRBJ2-7; 7 nucleotides line up with TRBD1. Germline CDR1 SGHRS, CDR2 YFSETQ. The CDR3 totals 15 residues. The V and J ends lost 0 bases and 1 base, in that order; junction bases with no gene match: 4. As DNA, the CDR3 is TGCGCCAGCAGCTTGGGACAGGGTATTTCCTACGAGCAGTACTTC. Translated, it gives CASSLGQGISYEQYF. The full variable domain, in which reference TRBV5-1 and TRBJ2-7 provide the parts outside the CDR3, is KAGVTQTPRYLIKTRGQQVTLSCSPISGHRSVSWYQQTPGQGLQFLFEYFSETQRNKGNFPGRFSGRQFSNSRSEMNVSTLELGDSALYLCASSLGQGISYEQYFGPGTRLTVT.

The chain recombines TRBV29-1 with TRBJ2-5; the match to TRBD2 covers 10 bases. Germline V lookup: CDR1 SQVTM, CDR2 ANQGSEA. V trimming: 5 bases; J trimming: 4 bases; junction bases outside the gene matches: 4. The CDR3 is 13 residues long. This chain's CDR3 is CSVRLAGLETQYF. The CDR3 DNA reads as TGCAGCGTTCGACTAGCGGGCTTAGAGACCCAGTACTTC.

The chain carries TRBV9 and TRBJ2-2; 9 nucleotides line up with TRBD2. Germline CDR1 reads SGDLS; CDR2 reads YYNGEE. The CDR3 contains 17 residues. The junction had 13 bases not matched to a gene; V was cut back by 5 bases and J by 5 bases. The CDR3 is CASSEGREGLWTGELFF. The CDR3 DNA follows: TGTGCCAGCAGTGAGGGGCGGGAGGGCCTTTGGACCGGGGAGCTGTTTTTT.

The chain joins TRBV7-9 to TRBJ1-5, with D unclear. This CDR3 spans 12 amino acids. Germline values: CDR1 SEHNR, CDR2 FQNEAQ (reference sequence). Trimming cost V 0 bases and J 3 bases, with 0 bases left between them. CDR3 sequence: CASSLANQPQHF. DNA of the CDR3: TGTGCCAGCAGCTTAGCCAATCAGCCCCAGCATTTT.

V usage is TRBV20-1 and J usage is TRBJ2-2; no clear D gene. The CDR3 runs to 14 residues. V shed 0 bases and J shed 4 bases, with 9 bases lying between them. CDR1 DFQATT and CDR2 SNEGSKA come from the germline V gene (reference sequence). In nucleotides, the CDR3 is TGCAGTGCTAGAGATCACTACAGCACCGGGGAGCTGTTTTTT. Protein sequence: CSARDHYSTGELFF.

This chain links TRBV28 with TRBJ1-5, with a possible D match to TRBD1 (5 bases). CDR3 length equals 14 residues. CDR1 and CDR2 from the germline V gene are MDHEN and SYDVKM. The ends were cut back, 3 bases at V and 1 base at J, with 7 bases in the middle. The CDR3 sequence is CASSFRQSNQPQHF. DNA for the CDR3: TGTGCCAGCAGTTTTAGACAGAGCAATCAGCCCCAGCATTTT.

The rearrangement links TRBV4-1 to TRBJ1-2; 10 bases are shared with TRBD1. Trimming cost V 0 bases and J 7 bases; bases outside gene matches: 8. This CDR3 has 16 amino acids. In germline, CDR1 is MGHRA, CDR2 YSYEKL. Here the CDR3 reads CASSQDRQGAGSGYTF. CDR3 DNA sequence: TGCGCCAGCAGCCAAGATCGACAGGGGGCTGGGTCTGGCTACACCTTC.

The rearrangement joins TRBV6-5 to TRBJ2-1, with TRBD2 matching 11 bases. Germline CDR1 reads MNHEY; CDR2 reads SVGAGI. Germline trimming cut 4 bases from V and 5 bases from J; bases unmatched to any gene: 4. The CDR3 covers 15 residues. The CDR3 DNA reads as TGTGCCAGCAGTTCGGAACTAGCGGGAGACAATGAGCAGTTCTTC. Encoded protein: CASSSELAGDNEQFF.

V usage is TRBV24-1 and J usage is TRBJ1-5; D might be TRBD1 (6 bases). Germline lookup yields CDR1 KGHDR and CDR2 SFDVKD. The CDR3 consists of 13 residues. Trimming removed 10 bases from V and 1 base from J, with 10 bases in between. CDR3 region: CATRQASNQPQHF. In DNA, the CDR3 is TGTGCCACACGACAGGCGAGCAATCAGCCCCAGCATTTT.

This rearrangement joins TRBV5-1 to TRBJ2-7; tentative D call: TRBD1 (6 bases). The CDR3 contains 15 residues. Trimming removed 2 bases at V and 3 bases at J, with 15 bases between. CDR1 SGHRS and CDR2 YFSETQ come from the germline V gene. The CDR3 DNA reads TGCGCCAGCAGCTTTGGGGTCGGGGACATCTACGAGCAGTACTTC. This encodes CASSFGVGDIYEQYF.

V gene TRBV6-5 combines with J gene TRBJ2-5, with TRBD1 matching 7 bases. The CDR3 consists of 16 residues. Germline values: CDR1 MNHEY, CDR2 SVGAGI. V shed 4 bases, J shed 1 base, and the junction held 9 bases outside the gene matches. CDR3 nucleotide sequence: TGTGCCAGCAGTTCACCATCGACAGGGTCCCAAGAGACCCAGTACTTC. It specifies CASSSPSTGSQETQYF.

The chain recombines TRBV6-5 with TRBJ2-2; 9 positions match TRBD2. The CDR3 consists of 16 residues. With V trimmed by 0 bases and J by 5 bases, 4 bases remained unmatched. The germline V gene encodes CDR1 MNHEY and CDR2 SVGAGI. The chain's CDR3 is CASSYSRGRATGELFF. CDR3 DNA: TGTGCCAGCAGTTACTCTCGCGGGAGGGCAACCGGGGAGCTGTTTTTT.

This clonotype has only a few counts. The V call is TRBV27, the J call TRBJ2-1, with D perhaps matching TRBD2 (6 bases). V was cut by 3 bases and J by 5 bases, with 11 bases left in between. Germline V gene data show CDR1 as MNHEY and CDR2 as SMNVEV (reference sequence). CDR3 length: 14 residues. CDR3 DNA sequence: TGTGCCAGCAGTTTTCTCGGGAGCAACAATGAGCAGTTCTTC. Protein: CASSFLGSNNEQFF.

The V call is TRBV12-3 or TRBV12-4, the J call TRBJ2-3, with 8 bases aligning to TRBD2. Germline trimming cut 3 bases from V and 5 bases from J; bases unmatched to any gene: 1. CDR3 length: 13 amino acids. The CDR3 nucleotides read TGTGCCAGCAGTTTTGCGGGAGGAGATACGCAGTATTTT. Protein product: CASSFAGGDTQYF.

The rearrangement uses TRBV20-1 and TRBJ1-2, with 9 bases matching TRBD1. This CDR3 is 13 amino acids long. Unmatched junction bases numbered 6, after V lost 3 bases and J lost 7 bases. Per germline, CDR1 DFQATT and CDR2 SNEGSKA (reference sequence). DNA for the CDR3: TGCAGTGCTAGGGGACAGGGAAATCGTGGCTACACCTTC. Its protein is CSARGQGNRGYTF.

This chain links TRBV9 with TRBJ1-4; perhaps TRBD1 as D (6 bases). Germline V gene data show CDR1 as SGDLS and CDR2 as YYNGEE. The length of the CDR3 is 15 residues. V lost 4 bases to trimming and J lost 1 base, with 11 bases between them. The DNA of the CDR3 is TGTGCCAGCAGCTCGAGGGGGGGAACTAATGAAAAACTGTTTTTT. Protein sequence: CASSSRGGTNEKLFF.

This chain connects TRBV12-3 or TRBV12-4 to TRBJ2-1; 10 bases line up with TRBD2. The CDR3 sequence is 15 residues long. The V segment lost 5 bases and the J segment 10 bases; nucleotides outside the gene matches: 11. DNA for the CDR3: TGTGCCAGCAGTGGGGTTACTAGCGGGGTCGGGGAGCAGTTCTTC. Its translation is CASSGVTSGVGEQFF.